Below are 21 T cell receptor delta chains sequenced from a single sample in a study of gamma-delta chains in newborns, infants, children. TCRdb re-called the reads using CATT. Altogether about 4,100 delta-chain clones are present, approximately 0.55% being singletons, with the ten largest covering over 15%. Sequenced sample: blood. Source of these receptors: a child who was a newborn, infant or young child, either healthy, febrile or measles-vaccinated (not recorded which).

This clone was counted a few times. The protein held in TCRdb is that of a much larger clone and does not match this DNA's translation at residue 3, likely because of a read error; the protein shown is translated from the DNA. The chain combines TRDV2 with TRDJ3; D ambiguous. Germline V gives CDR1 GEAIGNYY, CDR2 EKD. The CDR3 spans 17 residues. CDR3 in amino acids: CASDTVASSWDTRQMFF. The CDR3 nucleotides read TGTGCCAGTGACACCGTGGCCAGCTCCTGGGACACCCGACAGATGTTTTTC.

This clone was seen a handful of times. The TCRdb record carries a much larger clone's protein, which differs from this DNA's translation at residue 13; a read error is the likely cause, and the protein listed here is the DNA translation. The chain recombines TRDV2 with TRDJ3, with TRDD3 matching 8 bases. This CDR3 is 18 amino acids long. Germline V gene sequence: CDR1 GEAIGNYY, CDR2 EKD. The chain's CDR3 is CACDTGDRGTWDARQMFF. The CDR3 bases are TGTGCCTGTGACACGGGGGATAGGGGAACCTGGGACGCCCGACAGATGTTTTTC.

This chain connects TRDV2 to TRDJ3; possibly TRDD3 for D (6 bases). V lost 3 bases to trimming and J lost 0 bases, with 20 bases between them. This CDR3 region has 20 residues. CDR1 is GEAIGNYY and CDR2 is EKD in the germline V gene. CDR3 in amino acids: CACDPVGGPYRSWDTRQMFF. The CDR3 DNA reads as TGTGCCTGTGACCCGGTGGGGGGGCCCTACCGCTCCTGGGACACCCGACAGATGTTTTTC.

By frequency in the sample, this clone is medium-sized. Other DNA sequences in this sample translate to the same CDR3. The chain carries TRDV1 and TRDJ2; D is uncertain. Trimming left V 2 bases short and J 0 bases short, with 16 bases between. The CDR3 has 18 residues. Germline V gene sequence: CDR1 TSWWSYY, CDR2 QGS. CDR3 nucleotide sequence: TGTGCTCTTGGGGAAATTCCCACTTATAAAGCTTTGACAGCACAACTCTTCTTT. The encoded protein is CALGEIPTYKALTAQLFF.

This clone was observed a few times. A far larger clone is one base from this, pointing to a likely read error. Other DNA sequences in this sample translate to the same CDR3. The V call is TRDV2, the J call TRDJ2; 8 nucleotides agree with TRDD3. This CDR3 has 14 amino acids. Trimming cost V 2 bases and J 8 bases; bases outside gene matches: 6. Germline CDR1 reads GEAIGNYY; CDR2 reads EKD. CDR3 loop: CACDRGYWTAQLFF. Here the CDR3 DNA reads TGTGCCTGTGACAGGGGATACTGGACGGCACAACTCTTCTTT.

This clone was found a few times. A clone one base away is much larger, so this may be a read error. Distinct nucleotide sequences in the sample also encode this CDR3. This chain uses TRDV2 with TRDJ1, with D perhaps TRDD3 (6 bases). The length of the CDR3 is 15 residues. The V end was cut by 3 bases, the J end by 4 bases, with 17 bases between. Germline assignment: CDR1 GEAIGNYY and CDR2 EKD. The CDR3 region has the DNA TGTGCCTGTGACGTACTGGGAGATACGAGCGATAAACTCATCTTT. Translating it yields CACDVLGDTSDKLIF.

As to this clone: A far larger clone is one base from this, pointing to a likely read error. The sample has other DNA sequences that encode this CDR3 too. The chain combines TRDV2 with TRDJ3; 8 bases align to TRDD3. This CDR3 has 16 amino acids. Per the germline V gene, CDR1 is GEAIGNYY and CDR2 is EKD. Here the CDR3 reads CACDTVGDWDTRQMFF. CDR3 in DNA: TGTGCCTGTGACACCGTGGGGGATTGGGACACCCGGCAGATGTTTTTC.

A few counts support this clone. This may arise from a read error, as a much more abundant clone is one base away. The chain recombines TRDV2 with TRDJ3; 13 bases are shared with TRDD3. Germline CDR1 is GEAIGNYY and CDR2 is EKD. Losses at the gene ends were 5 bases for V and 0 bases for J; bases not matched to a gene: 12. CDR3 length: 21 amino acids. The CDR3 bases are TGTGCCTGTGGCGTCGTACTGGGGGATACGGTCAGCTCCTGGGACACCCGACAGATGTTTTTC. Its translation is CACGVVLGDTVSSWDTRQMFF.

About this clone itself: TCRdb's listed protein matches a much larger clone and diverges from this DNA's translation at residue 8, likely through a read error; the protein shown comes from the DNA. The chain links TRDV2 to TRDJ3; unclear D gene. This CDR3 is built from 15 residues. Germline CDR1 reads GEAIGNYY; CDR2 reads EKD. The DNA of the CDR3 is TGTGCCTGTGACCGGCTCTCCCGGGACACCCGACAGATGTTTTTC. Protein: CACDRLSRDTRQMFF.

This clone is labeled as medium-sized. This sample includes further DNA sequences coding for the same CDR3. The rearrangement uses TRDV1 and TRDJ1; D unclear. V was cut by 0 bases and J by 0 bases, with 8 bases left in between. Germline V gene sequence: CDR1 TSWWSYY, CDR2 QGS. There are 15 residues in the CDR3. This chain's CDR3 is CALGELFYHTDKLIF. The CDR3 DNA reads TGTGCTCTTGGGGAACTTTTCTACCACACCGATAAACTCATCTTT.

This clone was seen a handful of times. A far larger clone lies a single base away; this is likely a read error. At the DNA level, this CDR3 is encoded by other sequences in the same sample as well. V and J are TRDV2 and TRDJ2; 10 bases are a match to TRDD3. Per germline, CDR1 GEAIGNYY and CDR2 EKD. The CDR3 extends over 15 amino acids. CDR3 sequence: CACDILGDLTAQLFF. The CDR3 coding sequence is TGTGCCTGTGACATACTGGGGGATTTGACGGCACAACTCTTCTTT.

This clone has a handful of counts. This DNA's translation and the protein TCRdb lists, from a much larger clone, do not match at residue 7, likely due to a read error; the protein shown is translated from the DNA. Here the CDR3 DNA reads TGTGCCTGTGACACCGTACCGGGGGACGCAAGCTCCTGGGACACCCGACAGATGTTTTTC. Its translation: CACDTVPGDASSWDTRQMFF. The chain recombines TRDV2 with TRDJ3; possibly TRDD3 for D (6 bases). Trimming took off 0 bases at V and 0 bases at J, with 17 bases between the two ends. The CDR3 has 20 residues. The germline CDR1 and CDR2 sequences are GEAIGNYY and EKD.

Sample share makes this clone large. The sample contains more than one DNA sequence encoding this CDR3. For the CDR3, the DNA is TGTGCCTGTGACATACTGGGGGATACTGCACAACTCTTCTTT. This gives the protein CACDILGDTAQLFF. The chain links TRDV2 to TRDJ2, with TRDD3 identical over 12 bases. V lost 2 bases to trimming and J lost 8 bases; unmatched junction nucleotides: 2. From germline, CDR1 is GEAIGNYY and CDR2 EKD. CDR3 length: 14 amino acids.

This clone is labeled as medium-sized. This sample also contains other DNA sequences that code for the same CDR3. The chain combines TRDV2 with TRDJ3; 9 positions match TRDD3. Germline CDR1 GEAIGNYY, CDR2 EKD. With V trimmed by 1 base and J by 0 bases, 9 bases remained unmatched. The CDR3 has 20 amino acids. CDR3 nucleotides: TGTGCCTGTGACACGGTACTGGGGGACCCTAGCTCCTGGGACACCCGACAGATGTTTTTC. Encoded protein: CACDTVLGDPSSWDTRQMFF.

This clone was observed a few times. This likely traces to a read error, being one base from a far larger clone. The same CDR3 can be traced to other DNA sequences in this sample. The chain employs TRDV2 and TRDJ1; TRDD3 matches 7 bases. The CDR3 contains 12 residues. Looked up from germline, CDR1 is GEAIGNYY and CDR2 is EKD. CDR3 residues: CACDWGTDKLIF. CDR3 nucleotide sequence: TGCGCCTGTGACTGGGGTACCGATAAACTCATCTTT.

With respect to this clone: At residue 6, TCRdb's protein is not the same as the translated DNA, so the protein here was read from the DNA. V gene TRDV1 combines with J gene TRDJ1; TRDD3 is a possible D gene (5 bases). Between the trimmed V and J ends, which lost 1 base and 0 bases, there was a span of 21 bases. CDR1 is TSWWSYY, CDR2 QGS, per germline. The CDR3 runs 19 residues. The CDR3 loop reads CALGEPPVHWQGHTDKLIF. The DNA for the CDR3 is TGTGCTCTTGGGGAACCTCCCGTCCACTGGCAGGGGCACACCGATAAACTCATCTTT.

By share, this clone counts as medium-sized. This chain connects TRDV3 to TRDJ3, with D tentatively TRDD3 (6 bases). In germline, CDR1 is TVYSNPD, CDR2 GDNSRS (reference sequence). Trimming took 4 bases from V and 0 from J, leaving 22 bases between them. The CDR3 has 19 residues. CDR3: CASNPFWGNPSWDTRQMFF. CDR3 coding DNA: TGTGCCTCTAACCCCTTCTGGGGCAATCCCTCCTGGGACACCCGACAGATGTTTTTC.

In regard to this clone: The protein in TCRdb stems from a much larger clone and differs at residue 13 from this DNA's translation, likely a read error; here the protein is translated from the DNA. This chain connects TRDV2 to TRDJ3; 11 bases fit TRDD3. The length of the CDR3 is 19 residues. The germline V gene encodes CDR1 GEAIGNYY and CDR2 EKD. CDR3 residues: CACDTGGYGSSWGTRQMFF. Written as DNA, the CDR3 is TGTGCCTGTGACACTGGGGGATACGGTAGCTCCTGGGGCACCCGACAGATGTTTTTC.

This clone was picked up many times. A read error likely explains why the TCRdb protein, taken from a much larger clone, differs from this DNA's translation at residue 8; the protein shown is translated from the DNA. The same CDR3 also results from other DNA sequences found in this sample. The V and J genes are TRDV2 and TRDJ3; D possibly corresponds to TRDD3 (6 bases). Germline V gives CDR1 GEAIGNYY, CDR2 EKD. Trimming cost V 3 bases and J 2 bases, with 10 bases left between them. The CDR3 covers 16 residues. The CDR3 spells CACDWGSPWDTRQMFF. Written as DNA, the CDR3 is TGTGCCTGTGACTGGGGATCCCCCTGGGACACCCGACAGATGTTTTTC.

By share, this clone counts as large. The same CDR3 is also encoded by other DNA sequences in this sample. The chain carries TRDV2 and TRDJ1; 9 bases map to TRDD3. This CDR3 comprises 17 residues. CDR1 and CDR2 from the germline V gene are GEAIGNYY and EKD. J was trimmed by 0 bases and V by 2 bases; bases with no gene match: 9. The CDR3 sequence: CACDRLGDTEYTDKLIF. For the CDR3, the DNA is TGTGCCTGTGACAGACTGGGGGACACCGAATACACCGATAAACTCATCTTT.

This clone was found a few times. Being one base from a much bigger clone, this may be a read error. The same CDR3 can be traced to other DNA sequences in this sample. The rearrangement links TRDV2 to TRDJ3; 7 bases agree with TRDD3. CDR1 and CDR2 from the germline V gene are GEAIGNYY and EKD. CDR3 length: 23 amino acids. V dropped 7 bases and J dropped 0; count of bases not matched to a gene: 26. The CDR3 region has the DNA TGTGCCTGCGACCTCGAACCCCTTACTGGGGCCAATGCCAGCTCCTGGGACACCCGACAGATGTTTTTC. Translated, it gives CACDLEPLTGANASSWDTRQMFF.